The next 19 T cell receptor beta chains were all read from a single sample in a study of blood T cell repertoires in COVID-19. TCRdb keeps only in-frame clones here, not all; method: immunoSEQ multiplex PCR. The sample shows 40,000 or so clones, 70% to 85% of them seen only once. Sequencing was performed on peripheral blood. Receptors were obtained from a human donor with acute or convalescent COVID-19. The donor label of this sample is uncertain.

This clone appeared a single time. CDR3 bases: TGCGCCAGCAGCATATGGACAGCCGAGAATGAAGCTTTCTTT. Its translation is CASSIWTAENEAFF. V is TRBV5-1 and J is TRBJ1-1; D perhaps matches TRBD1 (6 bases). V was pared by 4 bases and J by 7 bases, with 17 bases between. CDR3 size: 14 residues. The germline V gene encodes CDR1 SGHRS and CDR2 YFSETQ.

CDR3 amino acids: CASSQTGEIYGYTF. CDR3 in DNA: TGCGCCAGCAGCCAAACAGGGGAGATCTATGGCTACACCTTC. The rearrangement links TRBV4-1 to TRBJ1-2; TRBD1 matches 7 bases. Germline lookup yields CDR1 MGHRA and CDR2 YSYEKL. CDR3 length: 14 residues. J was trimmed by 4 bases and V by 2 bases; bases with no gene match: 4.

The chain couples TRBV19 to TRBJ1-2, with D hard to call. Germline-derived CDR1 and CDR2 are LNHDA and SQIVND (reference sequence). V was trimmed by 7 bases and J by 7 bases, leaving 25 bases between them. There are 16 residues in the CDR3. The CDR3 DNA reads TGTGCCAGTACCACCACCGGTAAGAGCGTTGACGCTGGCTACACCTTC. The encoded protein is CASTTTGKSVDAGYTF. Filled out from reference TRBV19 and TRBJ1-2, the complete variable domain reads DGGITQSPKYLFRKEGQNVTLSCEQNLNHDAMYWYRQDPGQGLRLIYYSQIVNDFQKGDIAEGYSVSREKKESFPLTVTSAQKNPTAFYLCASTTTGKSVDAGYTFGSGTRLTVV.

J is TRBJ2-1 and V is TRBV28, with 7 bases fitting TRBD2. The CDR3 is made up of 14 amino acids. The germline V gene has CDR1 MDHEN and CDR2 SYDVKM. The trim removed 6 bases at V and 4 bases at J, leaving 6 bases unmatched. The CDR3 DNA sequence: TGTGCCAGCAGATCGGGGGGACTATACAATGAGCAGTTCTTC. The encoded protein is CASRSGGLYNEQFF. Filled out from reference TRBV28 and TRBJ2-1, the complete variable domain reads DVKVTQSSRYLVKRTGEKVFLECVQDMDHENMFWYRQDPGLGLRLIYFSYDVKMKEKGDIPEGYSVSREKKERFSLILESASTNQTSMYLCASRSGGLYNEQFFGPGTRLTVL.

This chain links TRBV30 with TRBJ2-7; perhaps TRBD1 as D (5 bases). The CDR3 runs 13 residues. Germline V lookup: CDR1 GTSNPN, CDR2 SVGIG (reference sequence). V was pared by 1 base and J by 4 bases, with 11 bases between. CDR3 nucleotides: TGTGCCTGGAGTGGACAGTACCTATACGAGCAGTACTTC. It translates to CAWSGQYLYEQYF.

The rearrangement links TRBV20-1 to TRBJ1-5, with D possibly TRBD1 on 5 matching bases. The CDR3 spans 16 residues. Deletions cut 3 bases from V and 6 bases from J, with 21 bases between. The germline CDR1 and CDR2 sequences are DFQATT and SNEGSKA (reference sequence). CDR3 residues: CSASVGGAHRSQPQHF. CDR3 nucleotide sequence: TGCAGTGCTAGTGTGGGAGGGGCACACCGCAGTCAGCCCCAGCATTTT.

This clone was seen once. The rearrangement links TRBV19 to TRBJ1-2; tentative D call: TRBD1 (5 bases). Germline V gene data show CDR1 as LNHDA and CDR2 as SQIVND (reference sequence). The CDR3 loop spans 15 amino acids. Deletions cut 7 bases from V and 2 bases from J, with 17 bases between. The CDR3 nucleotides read TGTGCCAGTACCCCTGACCCGGCAGGGAACTATGGCTACACCTTC. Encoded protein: CASTPDPAGNYGYTF.

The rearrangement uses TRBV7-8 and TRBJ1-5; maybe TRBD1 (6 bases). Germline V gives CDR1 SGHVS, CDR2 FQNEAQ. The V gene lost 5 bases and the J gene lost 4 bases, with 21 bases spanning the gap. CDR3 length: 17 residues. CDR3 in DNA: TGTGCCAGCAGCCTCCGAGGGAGGGGGTCAATAAATCAGCCCCAGCATTTT. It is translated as CASSLRGRGSINQPQHF.

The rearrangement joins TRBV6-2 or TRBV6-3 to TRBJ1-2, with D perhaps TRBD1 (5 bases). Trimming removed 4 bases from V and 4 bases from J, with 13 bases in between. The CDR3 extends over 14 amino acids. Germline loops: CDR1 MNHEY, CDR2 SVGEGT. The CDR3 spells CASSSQGGGYGYTF. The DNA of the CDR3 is TGTGCCAGCAGTTCTCAGGGCGGTGGCTATGGCTACACCTTC.

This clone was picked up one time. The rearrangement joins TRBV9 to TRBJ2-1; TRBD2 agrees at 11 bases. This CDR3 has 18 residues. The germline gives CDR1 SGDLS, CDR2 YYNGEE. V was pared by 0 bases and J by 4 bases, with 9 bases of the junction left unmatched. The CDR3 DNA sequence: TGTGCCAGCAGCGTAGTGTCGGCTAGCGGGGGGTCTTACAATGAGCAGTTCTTC. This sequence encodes CASSVVSASGGSYNEQFF.

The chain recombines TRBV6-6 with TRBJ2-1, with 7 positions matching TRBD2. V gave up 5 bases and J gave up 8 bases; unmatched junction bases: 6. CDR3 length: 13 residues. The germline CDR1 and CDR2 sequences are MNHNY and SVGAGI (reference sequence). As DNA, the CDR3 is TGTGCCAGCAGTCCTAGCGGTTTGTATGAGCAGTTCTTC. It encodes CASSPSGLYEQFF.

The chain's CDR3 is CASSYSRSLTSGDTDTQYF. The CDR3 region has the DNA TGTGCCAGCAGTTACTCGAGGTCTTTGACTAGCGGTGACACAGATACGCAGTATTTT. This chain joins TRBV6-2 or TRBV6-3 and TRBJ2-3, with 9 bases fitting TRBD2. The trim removed 0 bases at V and 2 bases at J, leaving 12 bases unmatched. Germline CDR1 MNHEY, CDR2 SVGEGT. The CDR3 has 19 residues.

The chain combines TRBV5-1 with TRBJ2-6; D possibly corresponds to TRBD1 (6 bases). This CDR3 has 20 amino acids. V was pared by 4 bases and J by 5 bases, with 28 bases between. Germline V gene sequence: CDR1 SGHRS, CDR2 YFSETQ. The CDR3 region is CASSPGGQSPLMTWANVLTF. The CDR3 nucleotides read TGCGCCAGCAGCCCCGGAGGACAGAGCCCCCTAATGACCTGGGCCAACGTCCTGACTTTC.

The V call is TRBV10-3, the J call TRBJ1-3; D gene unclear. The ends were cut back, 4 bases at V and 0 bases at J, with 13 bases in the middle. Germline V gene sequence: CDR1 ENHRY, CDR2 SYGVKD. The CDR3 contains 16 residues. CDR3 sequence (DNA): TGTGCCATCAGTGTCGGCGGCAGCTACTCTGGAAACACCATATATTTT. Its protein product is CAISVGGSYSGNTIYF.

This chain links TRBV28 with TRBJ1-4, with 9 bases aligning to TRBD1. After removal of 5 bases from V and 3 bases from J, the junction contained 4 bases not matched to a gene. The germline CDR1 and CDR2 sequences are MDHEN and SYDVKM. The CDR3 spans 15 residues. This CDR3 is CASSSGTGPNEKLFF. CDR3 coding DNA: TGTGCCAGCAGTAGCGGGACAGGGCCTAATGAAAAACTGTTTTTT.

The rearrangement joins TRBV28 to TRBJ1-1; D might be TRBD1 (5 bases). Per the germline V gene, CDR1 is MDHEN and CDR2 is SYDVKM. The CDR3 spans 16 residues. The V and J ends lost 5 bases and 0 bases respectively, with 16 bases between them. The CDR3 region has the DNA TGTGCCAGCAGTCTCCCACAGGAGGGACTGAACACTGAAGCTTTCTTT. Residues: CASSLPQEGLNTEAFF.

The CDR3 protein is CASSLDRGGGETQYF. For the CDR3, the DNA is TGTGCCAGCAGCCTAGACAGGGGGGGAGGGGAGACCCAGTACTTC. This rearrangement joins TRBV7-2 to TRBJ2-5; 9 nucleotides line up with TRBD1. The trim removed 5 bases at V and 5 bases at J, leaving 9 bases unmatched. CDR3 length: 15 residues. CDR1 and CDR2 from the germline V gene are SGHTA and FQGNSA.

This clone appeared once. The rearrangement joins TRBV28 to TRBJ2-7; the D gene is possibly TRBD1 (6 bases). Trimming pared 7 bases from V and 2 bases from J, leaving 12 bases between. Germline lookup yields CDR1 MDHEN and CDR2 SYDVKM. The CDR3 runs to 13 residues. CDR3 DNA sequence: TGTGCCAGCACGCGACAGGCCCCCTACGAGCAGTACTTC. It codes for CASTRQAPYEQYF.

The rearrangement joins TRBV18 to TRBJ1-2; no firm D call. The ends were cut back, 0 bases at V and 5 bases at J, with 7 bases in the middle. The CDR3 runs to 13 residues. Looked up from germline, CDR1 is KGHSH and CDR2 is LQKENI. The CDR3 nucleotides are TGTGCCAGCTCACCACCGGAGATATATGGCTACACCTTC. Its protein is CASSPPEIYGYTF.